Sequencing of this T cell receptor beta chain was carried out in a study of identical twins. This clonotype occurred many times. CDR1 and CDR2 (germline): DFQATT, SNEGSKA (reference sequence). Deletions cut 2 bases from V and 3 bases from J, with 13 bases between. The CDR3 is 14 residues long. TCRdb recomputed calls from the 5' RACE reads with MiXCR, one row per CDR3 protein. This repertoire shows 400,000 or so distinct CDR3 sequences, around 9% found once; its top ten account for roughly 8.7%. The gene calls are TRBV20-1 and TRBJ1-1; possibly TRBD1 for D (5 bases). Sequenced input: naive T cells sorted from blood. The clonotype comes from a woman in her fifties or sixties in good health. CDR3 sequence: CSARSGTGDTEAFF. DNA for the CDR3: TGCAGTGCTAGATCTGGGACGGGGGACACTGAAGCTTTCTTT.